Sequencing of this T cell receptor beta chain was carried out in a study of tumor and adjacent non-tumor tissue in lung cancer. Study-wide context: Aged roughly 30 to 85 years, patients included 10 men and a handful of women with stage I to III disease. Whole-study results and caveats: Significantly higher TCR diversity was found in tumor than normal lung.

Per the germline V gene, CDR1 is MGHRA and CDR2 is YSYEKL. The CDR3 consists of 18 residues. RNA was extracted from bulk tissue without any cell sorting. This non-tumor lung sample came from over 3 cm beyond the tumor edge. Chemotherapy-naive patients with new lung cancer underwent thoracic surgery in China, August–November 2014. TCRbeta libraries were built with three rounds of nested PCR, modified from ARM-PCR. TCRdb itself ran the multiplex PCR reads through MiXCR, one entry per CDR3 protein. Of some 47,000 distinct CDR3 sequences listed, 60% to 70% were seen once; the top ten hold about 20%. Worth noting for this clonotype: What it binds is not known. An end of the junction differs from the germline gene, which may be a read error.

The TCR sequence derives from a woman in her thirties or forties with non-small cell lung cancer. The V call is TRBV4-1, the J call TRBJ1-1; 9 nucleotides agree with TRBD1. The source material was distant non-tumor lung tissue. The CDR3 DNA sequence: TGCGCCGGCAGCCAAGATCTTAACAGGGGGCCTCTGAATACTGAAGCTTTCTTT. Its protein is CAGSQDLNRGPLNTEAFF.